This TCR beta chain was identified in a study of T-cell reconstitution after alpha-beta-depleted transplantation in children. Study-level points and caveats: Expanded graft clones, several hundred of them, were reportedly the source of alpha-beta T cells about two months after transplant. Day-60 TCRbeta diversity that was high in some patients was derived from surviving recipient T cells and thymic progenitors. Newly made T cells mostly supplied T-cell counts and diversity one year after transplant.

This sample's TCRbeta library carried unique molecular identifier barcodes. TCRdb processed the PCR reads anew with MiXCR; each CDR3 protein has one entry. The top ten clones hold 2% to 2.5% of a sample with around 450,000 distinct CDR3 sequences, over 9.5% of them seen once. On this clonotype itself: The antigen remains unidentified. This may come from a read error, since a much larger clone is one base off.

V lost 0 bases to trimming and J lost 4 bases, with 9 bases between them. There are 14 residues in the CDR3. From germline, CDR1 is MNHEY and CDR2 SMNVEV (reference sequence). The source of this sequence is a child aged 2 to 10 with inherited bone marrow failure, due to receive a stem cell transplant. The material was PBMCs, obtained before TCRalphabeta/CD19-depleted stem cell transplant. The chain links TRBV27 to TRBJ1-2; D not certain. The CDR3 region is CASSLSPIPYGYTF. The DNA for the CDR3 is TGTGCCAGCAGTTTATCCCCAATCCCCTATGGCTACACCTTC.